The T cell receptor (beta chain) under discussion was sequenced for a study of identical twins. J lost 2 bases, V lost 5 bases, and 14 bases had no gene match. Per the germline V gene, CDR1 is SGHVS and CDR2 is FNYEAQ. The CDR3 has 19 amino acids. One entry per CDR3 protein results from TCRdb running MiXCR on the 5' RACE reads. The sample lists roughly 700,000 distinct CDR3 sequences, about 9.4% occurring once. This clonotype was observed many times. Separately, the same data were catalogued under a study of yellow fever vaccine responses in identical twins.

This clonotype was obtained from a woman under 30 in good health. Sequenced input: PBMCs. The chain links TRBV7-6 to TRBJ2-3; 12 bases agree with TRBD2. The CDR3 region is CASSDSHRLAGDYTDTQYF. The CDR3, as DNA: TGTGCCAGCAGCGACAGTCACCGACTAGCGGGGGACTACACAGATACGCAGTATTTT. The entire variable domain, with the rest obtained from reference TRBV7-6 and TRBJ2-3, is as follows: GAGVSQSPRYKVTKRGQDVALRCDPISGHVSLYWYRQALGQGPEFLTYFNYEAQQDKSGLPNDRFSAERPEGSISTLTIQRTEQRDSAMYRCASSDSHRLAGDYTDTQYFGPGTRLTVL.